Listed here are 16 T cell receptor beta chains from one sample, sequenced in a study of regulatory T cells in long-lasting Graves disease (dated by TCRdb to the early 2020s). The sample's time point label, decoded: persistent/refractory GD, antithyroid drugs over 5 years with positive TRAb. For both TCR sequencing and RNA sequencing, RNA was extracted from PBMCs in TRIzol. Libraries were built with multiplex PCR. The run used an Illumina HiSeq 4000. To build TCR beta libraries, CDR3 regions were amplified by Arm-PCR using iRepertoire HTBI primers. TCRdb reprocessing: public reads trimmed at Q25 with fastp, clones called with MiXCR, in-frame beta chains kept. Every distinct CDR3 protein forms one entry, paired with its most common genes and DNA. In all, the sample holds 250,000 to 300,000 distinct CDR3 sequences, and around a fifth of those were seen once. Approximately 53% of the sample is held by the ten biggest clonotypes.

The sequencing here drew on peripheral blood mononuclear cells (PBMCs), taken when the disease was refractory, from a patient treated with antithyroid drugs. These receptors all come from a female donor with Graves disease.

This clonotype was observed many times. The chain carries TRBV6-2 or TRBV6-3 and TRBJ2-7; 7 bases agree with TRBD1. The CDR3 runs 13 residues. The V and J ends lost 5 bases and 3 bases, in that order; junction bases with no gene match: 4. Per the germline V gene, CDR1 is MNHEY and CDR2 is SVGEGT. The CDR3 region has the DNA TGTGCCAGCAGTGGAGACAGGGACTACGAGCAGTACTTC. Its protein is CASSGDRDYEQYF.

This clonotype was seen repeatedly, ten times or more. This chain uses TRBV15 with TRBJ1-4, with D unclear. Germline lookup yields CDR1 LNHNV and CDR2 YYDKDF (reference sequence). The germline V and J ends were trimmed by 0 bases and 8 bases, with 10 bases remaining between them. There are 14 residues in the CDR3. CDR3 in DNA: TGTGCCACCAGCAGAGATGGAGACGGCGAAAAACTGTTTTTT. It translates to CATSRDGDGEKLFF. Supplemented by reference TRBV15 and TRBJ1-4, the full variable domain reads DAMVIQNPRYQVTQFGKPVTLSCSQTLNHNVMYWYQQKSSQAPKLLFHYYDKDFNNEADTPDNFQSRRPNTSFCFLDIRSPGLGDTAMYLCATSRDGDGEKLFFGSGTQLSVL.

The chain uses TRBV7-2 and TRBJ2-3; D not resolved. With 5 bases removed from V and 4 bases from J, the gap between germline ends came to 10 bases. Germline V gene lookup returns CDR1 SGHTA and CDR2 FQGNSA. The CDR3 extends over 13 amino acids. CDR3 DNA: TGTGCCAGCAGCCCTGTTGGGGCAGATACGCAGTATTTT. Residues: CASSPVGADTQYF.

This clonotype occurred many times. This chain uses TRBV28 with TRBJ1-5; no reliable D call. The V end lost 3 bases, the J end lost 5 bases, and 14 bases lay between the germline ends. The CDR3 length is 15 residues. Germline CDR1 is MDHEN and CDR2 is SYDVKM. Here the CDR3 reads CASSFGQVLYQPQHF. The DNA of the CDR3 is TGTGCCAGCAGTTTTGGGCAGGTACTGTATCAGCCCCAGCATTTT.

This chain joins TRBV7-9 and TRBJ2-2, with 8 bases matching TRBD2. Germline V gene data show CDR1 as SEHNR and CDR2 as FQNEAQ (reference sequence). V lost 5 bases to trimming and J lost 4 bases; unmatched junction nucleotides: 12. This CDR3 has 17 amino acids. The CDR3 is CASSAGGADTSTGELFF. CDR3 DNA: TGTGCCAGCAGCGCCGGGGGGGCGGACACGAGCACCGGGGAGCTGTTTTTT.

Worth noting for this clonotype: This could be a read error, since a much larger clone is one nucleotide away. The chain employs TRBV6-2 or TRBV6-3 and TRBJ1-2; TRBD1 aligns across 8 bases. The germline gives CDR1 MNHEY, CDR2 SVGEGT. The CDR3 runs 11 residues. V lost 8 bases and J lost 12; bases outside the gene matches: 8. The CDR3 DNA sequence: TGTGCCAGCGGGATACAGGGGGGCCACACCTTC. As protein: CASGIQGGHTF.

The CDR3, as DNA: TGTGCCAGCAGGGAGACATCCCCCACAGATACGCAGTATTTT. It is translated as CASRETSPTDTQYF. The gene calls are TRBV27 and TRBJ2-3, with D unresolved. This CDR3 contains 14 residues. Germline CDR1 reads MNHEY; CDR2 reads SMNVEV (reference sequence). The ends were cut back, 6 bases at V and 2 bases at J, with 12 bases in the middle.

CDR3 nucleotides: TGTGCCAGTACCGATCTCAGGAACACTGAAGCTTTCTTT. Protein sequence: CASTDLRNTEAFF. V and J are TRBV19 and TRBJ1-1; D gene ambiguous. V was cut by 7 bases and J by 1 base, with 10 bases left in between. The CDR3 extends over 13 amino acids. Germline loops: CDR1 LNHDA, CDR2 SQIVND (reference sequence).

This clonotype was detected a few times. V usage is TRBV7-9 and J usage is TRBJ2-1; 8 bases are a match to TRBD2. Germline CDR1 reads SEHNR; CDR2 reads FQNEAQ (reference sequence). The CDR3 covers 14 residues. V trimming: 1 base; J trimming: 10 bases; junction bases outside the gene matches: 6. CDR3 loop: CASSLVLAGREQFF. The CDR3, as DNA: TGTGCCAGCAGCTTAGTTCTAGCGGGCAGGGAGCAGTTCTTC.

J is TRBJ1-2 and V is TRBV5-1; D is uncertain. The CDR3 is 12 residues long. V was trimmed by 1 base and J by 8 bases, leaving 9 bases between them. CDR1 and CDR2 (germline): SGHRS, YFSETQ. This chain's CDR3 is CASSLRPDGYTF. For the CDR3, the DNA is TGCGCCAGCAGCTTGCGACCCGACGGCTACACCTTC. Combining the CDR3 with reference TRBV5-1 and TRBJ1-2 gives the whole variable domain KAGVTQTPRYLIKTRGQQVTLSCSPISGHRSVSWYQQTPGQGLQFLFEYFSETQRNKGNFPGRFSGRQFSNSRSEMNVSTLELGDSALYLCASSLRPDGYTFGSGTRLTVV.

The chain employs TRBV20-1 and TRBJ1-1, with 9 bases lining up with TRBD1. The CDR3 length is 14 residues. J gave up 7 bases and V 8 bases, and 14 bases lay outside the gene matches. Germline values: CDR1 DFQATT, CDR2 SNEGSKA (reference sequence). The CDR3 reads CSHYRGQLGGEAFF. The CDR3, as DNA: TGCAGTCACTACAGGGGGCAGTTAGGTGGTGAAGCTTTCTTT.

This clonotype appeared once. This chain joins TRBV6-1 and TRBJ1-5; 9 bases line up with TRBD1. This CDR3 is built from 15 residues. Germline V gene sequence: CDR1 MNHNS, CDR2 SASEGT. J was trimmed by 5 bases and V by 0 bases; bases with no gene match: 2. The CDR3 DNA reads TGTGCCAGCAGTGAAGCTGGACAGGGGTATCAGCCCCAGCATTTT. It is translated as CASSEAGQGYQPQHF.

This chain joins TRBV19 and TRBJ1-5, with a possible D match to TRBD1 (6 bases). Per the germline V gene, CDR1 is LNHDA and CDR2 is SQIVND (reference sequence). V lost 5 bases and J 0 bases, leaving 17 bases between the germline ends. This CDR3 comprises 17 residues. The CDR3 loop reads CASSSRPGDYSNQPQHF. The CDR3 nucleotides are TGTGCCAGTAGTTCCCGCCCAGGGGATTATAGCAATCAGCCCCAGCATTTT.

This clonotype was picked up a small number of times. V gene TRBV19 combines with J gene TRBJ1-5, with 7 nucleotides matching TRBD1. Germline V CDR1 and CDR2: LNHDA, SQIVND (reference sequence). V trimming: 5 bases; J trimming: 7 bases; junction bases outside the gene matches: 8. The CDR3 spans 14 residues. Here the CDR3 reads CASSDPTGEQPQHF. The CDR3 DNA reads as TGTGCCAGTAGTGACCCTACAGGGGAACAGCCCCAGCATTTT.

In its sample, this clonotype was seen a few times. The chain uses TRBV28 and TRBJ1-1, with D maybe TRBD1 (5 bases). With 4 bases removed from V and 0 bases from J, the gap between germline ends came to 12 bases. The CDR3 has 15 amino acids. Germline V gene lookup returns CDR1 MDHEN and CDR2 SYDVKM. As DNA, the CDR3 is TGTGCCAGCAGTTCCCGGGCAGGGCTGAACACTGAAGCTTTCTTT. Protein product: CASSSRAGLNTEAFF.

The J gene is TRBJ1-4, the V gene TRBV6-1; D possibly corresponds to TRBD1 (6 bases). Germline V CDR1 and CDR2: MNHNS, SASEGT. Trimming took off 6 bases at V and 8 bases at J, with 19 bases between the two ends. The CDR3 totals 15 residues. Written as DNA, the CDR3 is TGTGCCAGCAGCCCCTCAGGGGTGGGAAACGAAAAACTGTTTTTT. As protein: CASSPSGVGNEKLFF.